Listed below are T cell receptor beta chains from one sample, sequenced in a study of blood T cell repertoires in COVID-19. This table comes from immunoSEQ multiplex PCR, and its TCRdb copy is limited to in-frame clones, with some not included. This table has approximately 330,000 clones, approximately 86% appearing once. Sequenced sample: peripheral blood. Receptor source: a man younger than 45 with COVID-19, enrolled during active disease. Both conserved end residues are trimmed from each CDR3.

j_call v_call cdr3_aa
TRBJ1-1 TRBV7-2 ASSASGGGYTEAF
TRBJ2-7 TRBV7-9 ASSPETVYYEQY
TRBJ2-2 TRBV6-5 ASSYANEGELF
TRBJ1-2 TRBV5-1 ASSPEAPYGYT
TRBJ2-4 TRBV5-1 ASRLGGDENIQY
TRBJ2-1 TRBV19 ASSRSTLAGDAYNEQF
TRBJ2-2 TRBV7-2 ASTLEWGGRPGELF
TRBJ1-5 TRBV28 ASSGPLSDQPQH
TRBJ2-2 TRBV7-2 ASSPASRGRGELF
TRBJ1-3 TRBV6-5 ASSDTTVSGNTIY
TRBJ2-7 TRBV11-2 ASSLSLVEQY
TRBJ1-1 TRBV12-5 ASGFRGALGEAF
TRBJ2-1 TRBV5-1 ASSPGTGEDNEQF
TRBJ2-3 TRBV4-3 ASSQAPQGDKADTQY
TRBJ2-7 TRBV18 ASSPTTGSSYEQY
TRBJ1-2 TRBV6-5 ASSYSQGGYVGYT
TRBJ2-1 TRBV7-3 ASSLAPGLADNEQF
TRBJ1-1 TRBV12-3/TRBV12-4 ASSIPGTEAF
TRBJ2-5 TRBV28 ASRSWTGGMGETQY
TRBJ2-7 TRBV18 ASSPPGLPYEQY
TRBJ2-3 TRBV27 ASKKPGLAGADTQY
TRBJ2-4 TRBV7-8 ASSPLSGIQY
TRBJ2-1 TRBV9 ASSVESSGSGRSYNEQF
TRBJ1-6 TRBV30 AWSVQGVRSPLH
TRBJ1-3 TRBV28 ASSPGGGTARNTIY
TRBJ1-2 TRBV27 ASSEALNYGYT
TRBJ2-7 TRBV6-5 ASSTPRGIAYEQY
TRBJ2-2 TRBV3-1/TRBV3-2 ASSQDQGTAPPGAGELF
TRBJ2-1 TRBV7-9 ASSRTYRGLNNEQF
TRBJ1-1 TRBV28 ASSKSPSKGGPEAF
TRBJ1-6 TRBV9 ASSVGGSSYNSPLH
TRBJ2-5 TRBV28 AAGEPKETQY
TRBJ1-2 TRBV27 ASSFRTGNYGYT
TRBJ2-2 TRBV6-4 ASSPLREANTGELF
TRBJ1-2 TRBV7-2 ASSGMGQNYGYT
TRBJ2-7 TRBV28 ASSSAGTRIIEQY
TRBJ1-6 TRBV5-1 ASSFGSSGSPLH
TRBJ1-2 TRBV5-4 AGTTGDANYGYT
TRBJ2-1 TRBV19 ASSKTAGVNNEQF
TRBJ2-7 TRBV2 ASRRDRPPREQY
TRBJ1-2 TRBV2 ANSVFNYGYT
TRBJ2-7 TRBV29-1 SVRGTGEGEQY
TRBJ2-1 TRBV5-1 ASSLLVGTYNEQF
TRBJ1-3 TRBV30 AWSVSGRGGNTIY
TRBJ2-1 TRBV11-2 ASSLADRAGGSEQF
TRBJ1-5 TRBV30 AWSVHREPNQPQH
TRBJ2-3 TRBV5-1 ASSLGGGSTDTQY
TRBJ1-6 TRBV27 ASKSRGGVGNSPLH
TRBJ2-3 TRBV9 ASSARQGRTSTDTQY
TRBJ2-2 TRBV6-2/TRBV6-3 ASNPGDSGELF
TRBJ2-7 TRBV5-1 ASSLSASGGGSYEQY
TRBJ1-2 TRBV4-3 ASSQDRGARDYT
TRBJ2-5 TRBV15 ATSREGRGSQETQY
TRBJ2-4 TRBV7-2 ASSFSGSNKNIQY
TRBJ2-3 TRBV2 ASSRAGVRTDTQY
TRBJ2-5 TRBV7-2 ASSPGLAGQETQY
TRBJ2-3 TRBV7-9 ASSWSGTSTDTQY